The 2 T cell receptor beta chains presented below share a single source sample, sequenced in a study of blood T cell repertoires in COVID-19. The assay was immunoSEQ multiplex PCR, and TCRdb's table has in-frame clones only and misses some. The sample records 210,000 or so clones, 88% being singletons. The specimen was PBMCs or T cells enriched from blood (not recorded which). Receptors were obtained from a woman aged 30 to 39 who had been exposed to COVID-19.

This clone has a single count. CDR3 protein: CASSGPGLAGAPSYEQYF. CDR3 sequence (DNA): TGTGCCAGCAGTGGCCCGGGACTAGCGGGAGCTCCCTCCTACGAGCAGTACTTC. The chain couples TRBV2 to TRBJ2-7; 14 bases are a match to TRBD2. The CDR3 spans 18 residues. Germline V gene data show CDR1 as SNHLY and CDR2 as FYNNEI. With V trimmed by 4 bases and J by 0 bases, 8 bases remained unmatched.

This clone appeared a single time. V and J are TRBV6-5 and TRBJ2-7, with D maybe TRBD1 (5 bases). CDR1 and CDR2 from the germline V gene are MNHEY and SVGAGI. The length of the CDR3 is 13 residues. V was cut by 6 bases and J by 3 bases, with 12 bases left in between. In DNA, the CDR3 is TGTGCCAGCAGCCACCCGCAGGGCTACGAGCAGTACTTC. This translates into CASSHPQGYEQYF.